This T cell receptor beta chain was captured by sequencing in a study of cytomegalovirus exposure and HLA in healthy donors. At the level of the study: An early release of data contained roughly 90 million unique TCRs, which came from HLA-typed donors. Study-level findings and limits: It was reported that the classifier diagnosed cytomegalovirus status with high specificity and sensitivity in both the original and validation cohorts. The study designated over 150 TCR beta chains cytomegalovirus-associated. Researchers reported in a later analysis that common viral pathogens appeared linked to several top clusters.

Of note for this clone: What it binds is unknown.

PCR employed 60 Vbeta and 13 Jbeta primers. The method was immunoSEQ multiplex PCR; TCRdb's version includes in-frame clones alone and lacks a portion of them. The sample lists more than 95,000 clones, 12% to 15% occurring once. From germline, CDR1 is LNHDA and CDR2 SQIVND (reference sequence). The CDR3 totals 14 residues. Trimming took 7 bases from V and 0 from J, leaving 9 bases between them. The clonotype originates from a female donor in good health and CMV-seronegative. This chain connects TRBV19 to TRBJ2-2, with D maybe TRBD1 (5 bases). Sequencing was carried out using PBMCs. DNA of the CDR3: TGTGCCAGTATTGGCAGGGCGAACACCGGGGAGCTGTTTTTT. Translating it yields CASIGRANTGELFF.